The 18 T cell receptor beta chains presented below share a single source sample, sequenced in a study of blood T cell repertoires in COVID-19. The method was immunoSEQ multiplex PCR; TCRdb's version includes in-frame clones alone and lacks a portion of them. The profile shows under 350,000 clones, roughly nine tenths of them singletons. The sample taken for sequencing was PBMCs or T cells enriched from blood (not recorded which). These receptors originate from a man aged 60 to 75 who had recovered from COVID-19.

The J gene is TRBJ1-1, the V gene TRBV19, with TRBD1 matching 12 bases. V shed 1 base and J 1 base; nucleotides not matched to a gene: 4. This CDR3 has 17 amino acids. Germline values: CDR1 LNHDA, CDR2 SQIVND (reference sequence). CDR3 protein: CASSIVGTGGWNTEAFF. Written as DNA, the CDR3 is TGTGCCAGTAGTATAGTAGGGACAGGGGGCTGGAACACTGAAGCTTTCTTT.

CDR3 sequence: CASSFFDRANQPQHF. DNA for the CDR3: TGTGCCAGCAGTTTCTTCGACAGGGCTAATCAGCCCCAGCATTTT. The V gene is TRBV28, the J gene TRBJ1-5; 7 bases align to TRBD1. The V and J ends lost 3 bases and 4 bases, in that order; junction bases with no gene match: 6. CDR1 and CDR2 from the germline V gene are MDHEN and SYDVKM. The CDR3 contains 15 residues.

The CDR3 DNA is TGTGCCAGCAGGGACAAAACGACAGGGTTCACCGCCGGGGAGCTGTTTTTT. Translated: CASRDKTTGFTAGELFF. This chain uses TRBV13 with TRBJ2-2, with 7 bases identical to TRBD1. The CDR3 is made up of 17 amino acids. Germline V gene sequence: CDR1 PRHDT, CDR2 FYEKMQ (reference sequence). Trimming removed 6 bases from V and 6 bases from J; junction bases left unmatched: 16.

The J gene is TRBJ2-1, the V gene TRBV6-4; tentative D call: TRBD1 (5 bases). Trimming stripped 5 bases from V and 6 bases from J, with 17 bases between. This CDR3 has 15 amino acids. In germline, CDR1 is MRHNA, CDR2 SNTAGT. In DNA, the CDR3 is TGTGCCAGCAGTCAACAGGATTTTCCGGGCAATGAGCAGTTCTTC. Translation: CASSQQDFPGNEQFF.

This clone was detected only once. The chain is built from TRBV10-3 and TRBJ1-5, with D maybe TRBD1 (5 bases). V lost 3 bases, J lost 1 base, and 13 bases lay in between. This CDR3 spans 16 amino acids. Germline lookup yields CDR1 ENHRY and CDR2 SYGVKD. The CDR3 bases are TGTGCCATCAGTGATAGGAGGGGAAGCAGCAATCAGCCCCAGCATTTT. Its protein product is CAISDRRGSSNQPQHF.

The chain couples TRBV11-2 to TRBJ1-4, with 9 bases lining up with TRBD1. Germline V gene sequence: CDR1 SGHAT, CDR2 FQNNGV. Unmatched junction bases numbered 5, after V lost 5 bases and J lost 10 bases. The CDR3 has 13 residues. The chain's CDR3 is CASSPTDRGKLFF. As DNA, the CDR3 is TGTGCCAGCAGCCCGACGGACAGGGGAAAACTGTTTTTT.

The V and J genes are TRBV9 and TRBJ1-2; 10 bases fit TRBD1. The CDR3 extends over 14 amino acids. Looked up from germline, CDR1 is SGDLS and CDR2 is YYNGEE. Trimming cost V 3 bases and J 7 bases; bases outside gene matches: 6. DNA of the CDR3: TGTGCCAGCAGCGACCCCGGGACAGGGGCTGGCTACACCTTC. This codes for CASSDPGTGAGYTF.

The chain employs TRBV4-1 and TRBJ2-5; perhaps TRBD1 as D (5 bases). The V end was cut by 0 bases, the J end by 1 base, with 15 bases between. The V gene's germline CDR1 is MGHRA and CDR2 YSYEKL. This CDR3 has 17 residues. The CDR3 DNA follows: TGCGCCAGCAGCCAAGATATTTCCAGGGTAGGCCAAGAGACCCAGTACTTC. Translation gives CASSQDISRVGQETQYF.

This clone appeared once. The rearrangement links TRBV27 to TRBJ2-1, with TRBD2 matching 13 bases. Unmatched junction bases numbered 2, after V lost 2 bases and J lost 7 bases. CDR3 size: 15 residues. Per germline, CDR1 MNHEY and CDR2 SMNVEV (reference sequence). The DNA of the CDR3 is TGTGCCAGCAGTTTAGGGACTAGCGGGAAAAATGAGCAGTTCTTC. This sequence encodes CASSLGTSGKNEQFF.

The chain is built from TRBV19 and TRBJ1-5; D remains ambiguous. Per germline, CDR1 LNHDA and CDR2 SQIVND (reference sequence). Trimming took 7 bases from V and 3 from J, leaving 13 bases between them. The CDR3 is made up of 14 amino acids. CDR3 sequence (DNA): TGTGCCAGTACCCCGGCGGGGTTCAATCAGCCCCAGCATTTT. Protein product: CASTPAGFNQPQHF.

The V and J genes are TRBV2 and TRBJ2-2; the match to TRBD1 covers 11 bases. Trimming took 4 bases from V and 5 from J; bases not matched to a gene: 3. The CDR3 covers 15 residues. CDR1 is SNHLY, CDR2 FYNNEI, per germline. The CDR3 protein is CASSAGTGGTGELFF. The CDR3 DNA reads TGTGCCAGCAGTGCCGGGACAGGGGGAACCGGGGAGCTGTTTTTT.

The V and J genes are TRBV5-8 and TRBJ1-5, with D possibly being TRBD1 (5 bases). In germline, CDR1 is SGHTS, CDR2 YDEGEE. The CDR3 covers 12 residues. Trimming took 5 bases from V and 4 from J, leaving 7 bases between them. The CDR3 nucleotides are TGTGCCAGCAGGCAGGGTAATCAGCCCCAGCATTTT. Protein: CASRQGNQPQHF.

The rearrangement uses TRBV5-6 and TRBJ1-2, with 7 bases fitting TRBD1. CDR1 and CDR2 from the germline V gene are SGHDT and YYEEEE. The CDR3 covers 17 residues. J gave up 1 base and V 4 bases, and 13 bases lay outside the gene matches. The CDR3 bases are TGTGCCAGCAGCATGACGACAGGGTGGAGTTTTAACTATGGCTACACCTTC. Translation gives CASSMTTGWSFNYGYTF.

The chain links TRBV6-1 to TRBJ1-1; no reliable D call. Germline V gives CDR1 MNHNS, CDR2 SASEGT. The CDR3 is 16 residues long. The germline V and J ends were trimmed by 6 bases and 1 base, with 18 bases remaining between them. CDR3 loop: CASSELRRGKNTEAFF. CDR3 nucleotide sequence: TGTGCCAGCAGCGAACTCCGTAGAGGCAAGAACACTGAAGCTTTCTTT.

This rearrangement joins TRBV5-4 to TRBJ2-3; 7 nucleotides agree with TRBD2. CDR1 and CDR2 (germline): SGHNT, YYREEE (reference sequence). The CDR3 length is 17 residues. The trim removed 0 bases at V and 4 bases at J, leaving 11 bases unmatched. CDR3 DNA sequence: TGTGCCAGCAGCTTGGGTTTAATTGTAGCGGGTGCAGATACGCAGTATTTT. Translation gives CASSLGLIVAGADTQYF.

V is TRBV6-2 or TRBV6-3 and J is TRBJ2-4, with a tentative D call TRBD1 (7 bases). In germline, CDR1 is MNHEY, CDR2 SVGEGT. The CDR3 covers 17 residues. V lost 2 bases and J lost 0, with 14 bases in between. The chain's CDR3 is CASSYVPGGLAKNIQYF. CDR3 bases: TGTGCCAGCAGTTACGTCCCAGGGGGGTTAGCCAAAAACATTCAGTACTTC.

CDR3 sequence: CAWSVPGTSGNSPLHF. As DNA, the CDR3 is TGTGCCTGGAGTGTCCCCGGGACTTCTGGTAATTCACCCCTCCACTTT. This chain joins TRBV30 and TRBJ1-6; D is perhaps TRBD1 (5 bases). The CDR3 totals 16 residues. Trimming shortened V by 0 bases and J by 6 bases, and 15 bases separated the two germline ends. From germline, CDR1 is GTSNPN and CDR2 SVGIG (reference sequence). Full variable domain (outside the CDR3, taken from reference TRBV30 and TRBJ1-6): SQTIHQWPATLVQPVGSPLSLECTVEGTSNPNLYWYRQAAGRGLQLLFYSVGIGQISSEVPQNLSASRPQDRQFILSSKKLLLSDSGFYLCAWSVPGTSGNSPLHFGNGTRLTVT.

This chain uses TRBV13 with TRBJ1-5; D remains unclear. The germline V gene has CDR1 PRHDT and CDR2 FYEKMQ (reference sequence). The CDR3 spans 13 residues. The V and J ends lost 5 bases and 7 bases respectively, with 12 bases between them. Here the CDR3 reads CASSPGLRQPQHF. CDR3 DNA sequence: TGTGCCAGCAGCCCCGGGTTAAGGCAGCCCCAGCATTTT.